These 24 T cell receptor beta chains originate from one sample sequenced in a study of CD8+ T cells in alopecia areata. RNA was isolated and reverse transcribed to cDNA, the sequencing template. Here immunoSEQ multiplex PCR was the method, and the copy in TCRdb shows in-frame clones only, minus some. The sample has roughly 220,000 clones, 35% to 40% seen once. As to treatment: oral pan-JAK inhibitor, 5-10 mg twice daily. The sequenced sample was CD4+ T cells sorted from blood, obtained at approximately week 30, from a patient treated with tofacitinib. All receptors derive from a human donor with alopecia areata.

This clone occurred a few times. The chain combines TRBV2 with TRBJ2-7; 12 positions agree with TRBD1. CDR1 and CDR2 from the germline V gene are SNHLY and FYNNEI. This CDR3 has 15 residues. Trimming at V came to 4 bases and at J to 4 bases, leaving 5 bases not matched to a gene. The CDR3 nucleotides read TGTGCCAGCAGTGTCAGGGGACAGGGGGCATACGAGCAGTACTTC. Encoded protein: CASSVRGQGAYEQYF.

This clone turned up a few times. The chain couples TRBV2 to TRBJ2-2; perhaps TRBD1 as D (6 bases). CDR3 length equals 15 residues. The V and J ends lost 4 bases and 1 base respectively, with 10 bases between them. Germline V gene sequence: CDR1 SNHLY, CDR2 FYNNEI. The CDR3 DNA follows: TGTGCCAGCAGTGGACAGGCTATGAACACCGGGGAGCTGTTTTTT. It encodes CASSGQAMNTGELFF.

The J gene is TRBJ1-1, the V gene TRBV2; tentative D call: TRBD1 (5 bases). The germline gives CDR1 SNHLY, CDR2 FYNNEI. This CDR3 comprises 13 residues. V was trimmed by 0 bases and J by 10 bases, leaving 12 bases between them. In DNA, the CDR3 is TGTGCCAGCAGTGAAGCGGGGGAGGGCCGAGCTTTCTTT. It codes for CASSEAGEGRAFF.

The chain carries TRBV29-1 and TRBJ1-4, with 8 nucleotides matching TRBD1. Trimming removed 7 bases from V and 7 bases from J; junction bases left unmatched: 8. CDR3 length: 13 amino acids. Germline V CDR1 and CDR2: SQVTM, ANQGSEA. DNA for the CDR3: TGCAGCGCTAGACAGGGGTTAAGTGAAAAACTGTTTTTT. Translated: CSARQGLSEKLFF.

This clone has a handful of counts. The chain carries TRBV9 and TRBJ2-2; 10 bases are shared with TRBD2. CDR1 and CDR2 from the germline V gene are SGDLS and YYNGEE. This CDR3 spans 17 amino acids. V trimming: 3 bases; J trimming: 5 bases; junction bases outside the gene matches: 10. CDR3: CASSGNSGRTRTGELFF. In nucleotides, the CDR3 is TGTGCCAGCAGCGGAAATAGCGGGAGGACTCGAACCGGGGAGCTGTTTTTT.

This clone was observed a handful of times. The chain has TRBV5-6 and TRBJ2-3; 7 bases are shared with TRBD1. The CDR3 sequence is 15 residues long. J gave up 4 bases and V 4 bases, and 9 bases lay outside the gene matches. Germline-derived CDR1 and CDR2 are SGHDT and YYEEEE. As DNA, the CDR3 is TGTGCCAGCAGCCTGGGGACAGTCTCTTCAGATACGCAGTATTTT. Residues: CASSLGTVSSDTQYF.

The rearrangement links TRBV7-2 to TRBJ2-3; D not resolved. The CDR3 has 12 residues. V lost 5 bases to trimming and J lost 2 bases, with 5 bases between them. Per the germline V gene, CDR1 is SGHTA and CDR2 is FQGNSA. This CDR3 reads CASSRYTDTQYF. Here the CDR3 DNA reads TGTGCCAGCAGCCGCTACACAGATACGCAGTATTTT.

About this clone itself: Since a much larger clone is just one base distant, this may be a read error. The J gene is TRBJ1-1, the V gene TRBV5-1; D is uncertain. Between the trimmed V and J ends, which lost 1 base and 2 bases, there was a span of 0 bases. The CDR3 loop spans 11 amino acids. CDR1 is SGHRS, CDR2 YFSETQ, per germline. CDR3 protein: CASSLNTEAFF. CDR3 nucleotides: TGCGCCAGCAGCTTGAACACTGAAGCTTTCTTT.

This clone was recorded a few times. The chain recombines TRBV15 with TRBJ2-5; D unresolved. Germline assignment: CDR1 LNHNV and CDR2 YYDKDF (reference sequence). V was pared by 3 bases and J by 1 base, with 9 bases between. The CDR3 totals 14 residues. The CDR3 is CATSRTGRQETQYF. Written as DNA, the CDR3 is TGTGCCACCAGCAGGACTGGCCGCCAAGAGACCCAGTACTTC.

The chain carries TRBV5-1 and TRBJ1-1; the D gene is possibly TRBD1 (5 bases). This CDR3 spans 14 amino acids. Trimming cost V 4 bases and J 1 base, with 11 bases left between them. Looked up from germline, CDR1 is SGHRS and CDR2 is YFSETQ. CDR3 amino acids: CASSPGYSNTEAFF. The CDR3 DNA reads TGCGCCAGCAGCCCAGGGTACTCGAACACTGAAGCTTTCTTT.

To note about this clone: Other DNA sequences within the sample encode an identical CDR3. The CDR3 spells CASSLTTDTQYF. The CDR3 nucleotides are TGCGCCAGCAGCTTGACGACAGATACGCAGTATTTT. The V call is TRBV5-1, the J call TRBJ2-3; no clear D gene. Germline assignment: CDR1 SGHRS and CDR2 YFSETQ. The CDR3 has 12 amino acids. Trimming removed 1 base from V and 3 bases from J, with 3 bases in between.

The gene calls are TRBV7-8 and TRBJ2-5; the D gene is possibly TRBD1 (6 bases). V was shortened by 2 bases and J by 2 bases, with 15 bases between the two germline ends. The CDR3 contains 16 residues. CDR1 SGHVS and CDR2 FQNEAQ come from the germline V gene. In DNA form, the CDR3 reads TGTGCCAGCAGCTTAAGTCAAGGGGGAGATCAAGAGACCCAGTACTTC. It is translated as CASSLSQGGDQETQYF.

In DNA form, the CDR3 reads TGTGCCTGGAGTGTAGGAGTTCTGGACTTATCCTACAATGAGCAGTTCTTC. The encoded protein is CAWSVGVLDLSYNEQFF. The chain uses TRBV30 and TRBJ2-1, with D maybe TRBD2 (5 bases). Germline CDR1 is GTSNPN and CDR2 is SVGIG (reference sequence). This CDR3 contains 17 residues. V dropped 0 bases and J dropped 1 base, with 16 bases sitting between them.

The V gene is TRBV11-2, the J gene TRBJ1-1; TRBD1 agrees at 8 bases. This CDR3 spans 13 amino acids. With 5 bases clipped from V and 9 bases from J, the junction kept 8 bases outside the gene matches. The germline CDR1 and CDR2 sequences are SGHAT and FQNNGV. This chain's CDR3 is CASSLPTGVQAFF. The CDR3 DNA sequence: TGTGCCAGCAGCCTACCGACAGGGGTTCAAGCTTTCTTT. The complete variable domain, with remaining parts taken from reference TRBV11-2 and TRBJ1-1, reads EAGVAQSPRYKIIEKRQSVAFWCNPISGHATLYWYQQILGQGPKLLIQFQNNGVVDDSQLPKDRFSAERLKGVDSTLKIQPAKLEDSAVYLCASSLPTGVQAFFGQGTRLTVV.

The J gene is TRBJ2-3, the V gene TRBV11-2; 7 bases are a match to TRBD1. V dropped 3 bases and J dropped 1; count of bases not matched to a gene: 1. Germline V CDR1 and CDR2: SGHAT, FQNNGV. CDR3 length: 14 residues. The DNA for the CDR3 is TGTGCCAGCAGCTTCGGACAGGGCACAGATACGCAGTATTTT. Translation gives CASSFGQGTDTQYF.

This sequence joins TRBV5-6 and TRBJ2-7, with 9 bases identical to TRBD2. With 1 base clipped from V and 0 bases from J, the junction kept 11 bases outside the gene matches. Germline V gene sequence: CDR1 SGHDT, CDR2 YYEEEE. The CDR3 is 18 amino acids. CDR3 sequence reads: CASSLIGRLAGNSYEQYF. CDR3 coding DNA: TGTGCCAGCAGCTTGATAGGTCGGCTAGCGGGGAACTCCTACGAGCAGTACTTC.

This chain links TRBV6-1 with TRBJ1-2, with TRBD1 as a possible D gene (6 bases). CDR3 length equals 13 residues. CDR1 is MNHNS and CDR2 is SASEGT in the germline V gene. V lost 3 bases to trimming and J lost 12 bases, with 17 bases between them. The CDR3 nucleotides read TGTGCCAGCAGTGATGGACAGCTCCCCGCGAACACCTTC. Amino acids: CASSDGQLPANTF.

The chain uses TRBV30 and TRBJ1-6; D remains unclear. Germline V gene sequence: CDR1 GTSNPN, CDR2 SVGIG (reference sequence). Trimming stripped 2 bases from V and 10 bases from J, with 12 bases between. The CDR3 has 13 residues. The CDR3 DNA sequence: TGTGCCTGGAGTCCGGGCCGGGAATCACCCCTCCACTTT. Encoded protein: CAWSPGRESPLHF.

The chain couples TRBV7-2 to TRBJ1-2; D is possibly TRBD1 (6 bases). Per germline, CDR1 SGHTA and CDR2 FQGNSA. Trimming removed 9 bases from V and 8 bases from J, with 16 bases in between. This CDR3 has 12 amino acids. The CDR3 region is CASWVQGAGYTF. The DNA of the CDR3 is TGTGCCAGTTGGGTACAGGGTGCAGGCTACACCTTC.

This clone has only a few counts. The V gene is TRBV30, the J gene TRBJ2-1; D not resolved. V gave up 3 bases and J gave up 7 bases, with 13 bases separating them. This CDR3 contains 13 residues. Germline CDR1 GTSNPN, CDR2 SVGIG (reference sequence). In DNA form, the CDR3 reads TGTGCCTGGAGCCTAATAGTAAAAAATGAGCAGTTCTTC. As protein: CAWSLIVKNEQFF.

CDR3 sequence (DNA): TGTGCCAGCAGCTTGAACAGGGGGCATGGCTACACCTTC. Its protein is CASSLNRGHGYTF. The rearrangement uses TRBV5-6 and TRBJ1-2; 9 nucleotides match TRBD1. Trimming took 1 base from V and 6 from J; bases not matched to a gene: 1. The germline gives CDR1 SGHDT, CDR2 YYEEEE. The CDR3 runs 13 residues.

This clone has at least ten counts. The sample has other DNA sequences that encode this CDR3 too. The V call is TRBV5-1, the J call TRBJ2-7; TRBD1 matches at 7 bases. The CDR3 sequence is 14 residues long. Germline V gene data show CDR1 as SGHRS and CDR2 as YFSETQ. V gave up 2 bases and J gave up 5 bases; unmatched junction bases: 7. As DNA, the CDR3 is TGCGCCAGCAGCTTAGGGGGCCCTGAGGACGAGCAGTACTTC. Encoded protein: CASSLGGPEDEQYF.

The chain uses TRBV7-9 and TRBJ2-5, with 9 bases that match TRBD2. Germline V gene sequence: CDR1 SEHNR, CDR2 FQNEAQ (reference sequence). V shed 5 bases, J shed 5 bases, and the junction held 12 bases outside the gene matches. CDR3 size: 16 residues. In nucleotides, the CDR3 is TGTGCCAGCAGCCCCACGAGAGCGGGGGGCCTGGAGACCCAGTACTTC. Translation: CASSPTRAGGLETQYF. Based on the CDR3 plus reference TRBV7-9 and TRBJ2-5, the full variable domain is DTGVSQNPRHKITKRGQNVTFRCDPISEHNRLYWYRQTLGQGPEFLTYFQNEAQLEKSRLLSDRFSAERPKGSFSTLEIQRTEQGDSAMYLCASSPTRAGGLETQYFGPGTRLLVL.

This clone came up once. The V and J genes are TRBV9 and TRBJ2-7; 9 nucleotides align to TRBD1. This CDR3 spans 14 amino acids. Germline V CDR1 and CDR2: SGDLS, YYNGEE. J lost 6 bases, V lost 4 bases, and 8 bases had no gene match. The CDR3 coding sequence is TGTGCCAGCAGCCCGGGACAGGGCAACAGCGAGCAGTACTTC. It encodes CASSPGQGNSEQYF.